This T cell receptor beta chain was sequenced during a study of blood T cells in healthy people across ages. Overall study findings and caveats: One million T cells yielded diversity estimates that were considered underestimates.

Alongside a J-beta primer mix, a sample-barcoded 5' primer served in a second PCR lasting roughly 7 to 11 cycles. The yield of each sample was at least 3 million CDR3-containing paired-end reads. One entry per CDR3 protein, called by TCRdb with MiXCR from the 5' RACE reads. The data contain more than 900,000 distinct CDR3 sequences, almost 25% of them singletons. The CDR3 covers 14 residues. CDR1 is SEHNR and CDR2 is FQNEAQ in the germline V gene (reference sequence). Trimming took off 7 bases at V and 2 bases at J, with 14 bases between the two ends. As to this clonotype: Antigen specificity is unknown.

The same specimen was also included in a second study, on T cells of mothers and their children. That report notes: The authors detected no persistent microchimeric T cell clones.

Sequences were obtained from blood. This chain uses TRBV7-9 with TRBJ1-2; D call uncertain. This TCR was recovered from a girl aged 2 to 9 in good health. The CDR3 DNA is TGTGCCAGCAAAGGAGTTGGGCAGAACTATGGCTACACCTTC. Amino acids: CASKGVGQNYGYTF.